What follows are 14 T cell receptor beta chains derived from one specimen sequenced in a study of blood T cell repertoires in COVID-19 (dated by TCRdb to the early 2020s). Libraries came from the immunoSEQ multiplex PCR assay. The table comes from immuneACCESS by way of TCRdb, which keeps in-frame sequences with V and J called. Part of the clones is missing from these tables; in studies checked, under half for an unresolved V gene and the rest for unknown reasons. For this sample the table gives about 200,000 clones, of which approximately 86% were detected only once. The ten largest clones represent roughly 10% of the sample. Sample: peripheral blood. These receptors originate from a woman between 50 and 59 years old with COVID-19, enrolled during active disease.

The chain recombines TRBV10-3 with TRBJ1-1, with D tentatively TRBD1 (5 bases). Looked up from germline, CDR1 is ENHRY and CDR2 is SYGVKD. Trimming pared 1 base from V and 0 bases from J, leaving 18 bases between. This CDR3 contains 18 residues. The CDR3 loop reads CAISEFEPTVGMNTEAFF. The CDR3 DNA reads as TGTGCCATCAGTGAGTTTGAACCGACAGTTGGCATGAACACTGAAGCTTTCTTT.

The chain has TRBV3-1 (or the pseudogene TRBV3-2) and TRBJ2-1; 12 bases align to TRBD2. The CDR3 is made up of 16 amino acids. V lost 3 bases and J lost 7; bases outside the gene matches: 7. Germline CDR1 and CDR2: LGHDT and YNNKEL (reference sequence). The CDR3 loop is CASSHVLGLAGNEQFF. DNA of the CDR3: TGTGCCAGCAGCCATGTCCTAGGACTAGCGGGGAATGAGCAGTTCTTC.

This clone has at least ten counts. CDR3 nucleotide sequence: TGTGCCTGGAGTCCGGGGGGGGTTCAGCCCCAGCATTTT. This translates into CAWSPGGVQPQHF. This sequence joins TRBV30 and TRBJ1-5; D is possibly TRBD1 (5 bases). Trimming pared 2 bases from V and 6 bases from J, leaving 11 bases between. Per germline, CDR1 GTSNPN and CDR2 SVGIG (reference sequence). The CDR3 consists of 13 residues.

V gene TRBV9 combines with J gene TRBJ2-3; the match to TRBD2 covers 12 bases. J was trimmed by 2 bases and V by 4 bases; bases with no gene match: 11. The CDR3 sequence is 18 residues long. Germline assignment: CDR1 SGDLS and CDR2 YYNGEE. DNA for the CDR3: TGTGCCAGCAGCCCCTTTCTAGCGGGGGGGTGGGACACAGATACGCAGTATTTT. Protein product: CASSPFLAGGWDTDTQYF. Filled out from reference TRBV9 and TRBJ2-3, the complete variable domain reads DSGVTQTPKHLITATGQRVTLRCSPRSGDLSVYWYQQSLDQGLQFLIQYYNGEERAKGNILERFSAQQFPDLHSELNLSSLELGDSALYFCASSPFLAGGWDTDTQYFGPGTRLTVL.

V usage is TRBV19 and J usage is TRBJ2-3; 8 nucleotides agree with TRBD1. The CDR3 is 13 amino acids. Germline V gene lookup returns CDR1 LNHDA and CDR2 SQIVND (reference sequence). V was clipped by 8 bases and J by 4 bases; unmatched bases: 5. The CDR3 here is CASDRGGADTQYF. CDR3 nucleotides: TGTGCCAGTGACAGGGGTGGAGCAGATACGCAGTATTTT.

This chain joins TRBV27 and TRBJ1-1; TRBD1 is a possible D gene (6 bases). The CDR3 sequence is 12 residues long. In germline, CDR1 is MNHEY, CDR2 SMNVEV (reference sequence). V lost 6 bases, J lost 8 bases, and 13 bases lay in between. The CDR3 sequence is CASRTPGQEAFF. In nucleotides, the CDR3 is TGTGCCAGCAGAACGCCCGGACAGGAAGCTTTCTTT.

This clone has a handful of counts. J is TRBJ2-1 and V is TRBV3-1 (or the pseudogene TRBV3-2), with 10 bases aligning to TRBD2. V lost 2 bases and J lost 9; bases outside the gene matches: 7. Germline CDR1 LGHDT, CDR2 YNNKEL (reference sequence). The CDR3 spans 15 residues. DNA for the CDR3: TGTGCCAGCAGCCAACAAGCGGGGGGGGGAAGTGAGCAGTTCTTC. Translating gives CASSQQAGGGSEQFF.

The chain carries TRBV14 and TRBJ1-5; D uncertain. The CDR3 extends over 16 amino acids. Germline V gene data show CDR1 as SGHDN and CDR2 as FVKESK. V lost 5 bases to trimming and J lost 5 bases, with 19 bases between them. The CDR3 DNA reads TGTGCCAGCAGCTTCCGCGCTCCTCGGGTCCATCAGCCCCAGCATTTT. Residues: CASSFRAPRVHQPQHF.

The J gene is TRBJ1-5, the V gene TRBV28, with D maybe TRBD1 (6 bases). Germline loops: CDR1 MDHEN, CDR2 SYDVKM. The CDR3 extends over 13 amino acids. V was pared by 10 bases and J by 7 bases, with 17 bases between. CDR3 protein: CAIQGLTGQPQHF. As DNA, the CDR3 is TGTGCCATCCAGGGGCTCACGGGGCAGCCCCAGCATTTT.

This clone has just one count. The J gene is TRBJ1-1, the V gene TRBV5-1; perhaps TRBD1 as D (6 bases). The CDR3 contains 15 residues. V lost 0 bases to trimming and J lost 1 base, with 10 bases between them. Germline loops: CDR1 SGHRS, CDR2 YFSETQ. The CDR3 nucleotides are TGCGCCAGCAGCTTGGTTCCAGGGGAGAACACTGAAGCTTTCTTT. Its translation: CASSLVPGENTEAFF.

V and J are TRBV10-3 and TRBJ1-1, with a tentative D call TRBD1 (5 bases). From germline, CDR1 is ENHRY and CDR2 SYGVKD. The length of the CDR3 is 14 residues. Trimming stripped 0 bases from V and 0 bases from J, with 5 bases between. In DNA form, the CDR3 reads TGTGCCATCAGTGAGTCACAGGTGAACACTGAAGCTTTCTTT. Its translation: CAISESQVNTEAFF.

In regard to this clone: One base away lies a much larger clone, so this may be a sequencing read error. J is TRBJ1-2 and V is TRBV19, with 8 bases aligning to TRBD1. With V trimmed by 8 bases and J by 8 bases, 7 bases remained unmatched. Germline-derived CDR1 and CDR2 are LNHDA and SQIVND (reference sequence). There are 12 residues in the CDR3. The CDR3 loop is CASYGQGEGYTF. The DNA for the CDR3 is TGTGCCAGTTACGGACAGGGTGAGGGCTACACCTTC.

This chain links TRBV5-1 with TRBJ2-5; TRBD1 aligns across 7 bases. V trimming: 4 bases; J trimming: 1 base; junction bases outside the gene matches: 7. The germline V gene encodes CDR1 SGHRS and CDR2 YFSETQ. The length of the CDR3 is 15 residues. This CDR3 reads CASSGLRDSQETQYF. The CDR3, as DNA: TGCGCCAGCAGCGGTCTAAGGGACAGCCAAGAGACCCAGTACTTC.

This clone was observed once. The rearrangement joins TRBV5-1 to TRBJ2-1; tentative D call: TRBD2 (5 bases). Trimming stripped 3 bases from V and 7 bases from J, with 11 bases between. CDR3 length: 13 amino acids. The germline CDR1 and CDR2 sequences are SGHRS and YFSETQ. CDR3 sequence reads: CASSYRTDNEQFF. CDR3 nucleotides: TGCGCCAGCAGCTACCGGACTGATAATGAGCAGTTCTTC.